The following is a T cell receptor beta chain sequence with its context. Its specificity is not known. A clone one base away is much larger, so this may be a read error. This specimen belongs to a study of CD8+CD57+ T cells in acquired aplastic anemia. Turning to the study itself: The average for DNA from sorted CD4+ and CD8+ cells was 3.2 ug. Healthy CD8+ samples averaged approximately 9.9 million reads. General study findings and limits: Common to patients and controls were roughly 30 CD8+ CDR3 sequences. Patients showed no significant difference from controls in CD8+ Simpson's diversity.

For CDR3 and TCR beta VDJ profiling, genomic DNA was the template used. TCRdb re-called the reads through MiXCR, storing one row per CDR3 protein. The sample holds under 250,000 distinct CDR3 sequences, 30% to 40% seen once. This CDR3 region has 15 residues. V was trimmed by 2 bases and J by 6 bases, leaving 16 bases between them. The germline gives CDR1 SGHVS, CDR2 FNYEAQ. The material sequenced was sorted CD4+, CD8+, or CD8+CD57+ T cells (not recorded which) from PBMCs. This chain joins TRBV7-6 and TRBJ1-1; the D is unclear. This TCR was recovered from a human donor in good health, serving as a control. CDR3 coding DNA: TGTGCCAGCAGCTTAATTGCTGGGTCAGCCGCTGAAGCTTTCTTT. Its protein product is CASSLIAGSAAEAFF.